This TCR beta chain was documented in a study of T cells expressing NK-cell markers. Study-wide findings and caveats: Six donors carried dominant NKG2C+ clonotypes that made up roughly 1.0-7.0% of their CD8+ T cells.

TCRdb reprocessed the 5' RACE reads, keeping one entry per CDR3 protein, no DNA. Found here are a few hundred thousand distinct CDR3 sequences; the top ten clones hold 0.39%. Points on this clonotype: Its antigen remains unidentified.

The receptor's source is a man aged 18 to 30 in good health. The source material was blood T cells: a sorted CD56 or NKG2C T cell subset, CD4+ or CD8+ T cells, or bulk PBMC T cells (not recorded which).

The CDR3 here is CSASLGLADTEQFF. This sequence joins TRBV20-1 and TRBJ2-1; TCRdb returns TRBD2, unconfirmable since there is no DNA. The length of the CDR3 is 14 residues. The germline gives CDR1 DFQATT, CDR2 SNEGSKA (reference sequence).